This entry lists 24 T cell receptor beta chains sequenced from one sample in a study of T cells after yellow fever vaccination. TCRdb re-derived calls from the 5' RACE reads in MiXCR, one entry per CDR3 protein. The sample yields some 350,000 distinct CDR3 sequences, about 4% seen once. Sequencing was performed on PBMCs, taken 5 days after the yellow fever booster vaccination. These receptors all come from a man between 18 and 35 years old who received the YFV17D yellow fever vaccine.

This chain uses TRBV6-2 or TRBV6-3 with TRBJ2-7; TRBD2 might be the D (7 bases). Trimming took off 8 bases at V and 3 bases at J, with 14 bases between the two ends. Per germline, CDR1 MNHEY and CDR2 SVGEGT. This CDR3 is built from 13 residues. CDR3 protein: CASLGGPYYEQYF. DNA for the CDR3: TGTGCCAGCCTGGGGGGGCCCTACTACGAGCAGTACTTC.

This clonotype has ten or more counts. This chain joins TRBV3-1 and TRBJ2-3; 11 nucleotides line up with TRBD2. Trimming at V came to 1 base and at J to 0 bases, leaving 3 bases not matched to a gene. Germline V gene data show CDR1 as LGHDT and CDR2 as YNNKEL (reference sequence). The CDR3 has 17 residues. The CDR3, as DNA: TGTGCCAGCAGCCAAGGACTAGCGGGGATAAGCACAGATACGCAGTATTTT. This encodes CASSQGLAGISTDTQYF.

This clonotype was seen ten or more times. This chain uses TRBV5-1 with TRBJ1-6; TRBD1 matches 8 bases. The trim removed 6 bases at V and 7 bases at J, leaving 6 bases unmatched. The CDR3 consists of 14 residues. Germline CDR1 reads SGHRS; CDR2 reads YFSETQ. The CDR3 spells CASTRTGGNSPLHF. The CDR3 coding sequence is TGCGCCAGCACCCGAACAGGGGGGAATTCACCCCTCCACTTT.

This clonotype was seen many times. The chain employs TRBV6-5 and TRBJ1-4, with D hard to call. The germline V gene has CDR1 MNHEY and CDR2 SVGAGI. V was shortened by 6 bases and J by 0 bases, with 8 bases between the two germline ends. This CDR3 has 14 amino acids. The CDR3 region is CASSYISTNEKLFF. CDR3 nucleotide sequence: TGTGCCAGCAGCTACATCTCAACTAATGAAAAACTGTTTTTT.

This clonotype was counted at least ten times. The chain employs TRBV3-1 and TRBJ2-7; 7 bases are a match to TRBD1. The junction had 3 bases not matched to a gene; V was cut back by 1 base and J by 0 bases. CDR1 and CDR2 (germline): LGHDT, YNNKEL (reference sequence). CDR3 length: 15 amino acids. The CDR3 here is CASSQGQGSSYEQYF. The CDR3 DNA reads TGTGCCAGCAGCCAAGGACAGGGCAGCTCCTACGAGCAGTACTTC.

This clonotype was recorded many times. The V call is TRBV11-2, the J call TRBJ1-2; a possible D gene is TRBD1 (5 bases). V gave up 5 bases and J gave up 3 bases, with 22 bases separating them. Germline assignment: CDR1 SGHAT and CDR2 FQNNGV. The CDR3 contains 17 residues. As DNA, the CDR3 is TGTGCCAGCAGCGGCCTTAGGGGCCCCATAGGCGACTATGGCTACACCTTC. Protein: CASSGLRGPIGDYGYTF.

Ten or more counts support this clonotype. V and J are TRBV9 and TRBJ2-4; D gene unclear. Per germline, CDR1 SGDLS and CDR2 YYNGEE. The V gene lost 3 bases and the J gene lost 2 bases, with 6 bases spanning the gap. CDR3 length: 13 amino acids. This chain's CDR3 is CASSAPSKNIQYF. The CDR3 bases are TGTGCCAGCAGCGCCCCGTCCAAAAACATTCAGTACTTC.

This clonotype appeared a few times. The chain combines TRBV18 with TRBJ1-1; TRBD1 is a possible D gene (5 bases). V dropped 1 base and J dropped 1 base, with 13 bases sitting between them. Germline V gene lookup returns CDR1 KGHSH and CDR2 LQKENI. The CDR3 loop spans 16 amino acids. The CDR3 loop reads CASSPRQGSGNTEAFF. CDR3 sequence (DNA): TGTGCCAGCTCACCACGGCAGGGAAGCGGGAACACTGAAGCTTTCTTT.

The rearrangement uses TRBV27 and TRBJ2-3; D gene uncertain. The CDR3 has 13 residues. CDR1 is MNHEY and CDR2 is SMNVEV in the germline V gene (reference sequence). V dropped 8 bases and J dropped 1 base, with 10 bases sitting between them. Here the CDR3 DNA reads TGTGCCAGCGGACGGGTCCGCACAGATACGCAGTATTTT. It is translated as CASGRVRTDTQYF.

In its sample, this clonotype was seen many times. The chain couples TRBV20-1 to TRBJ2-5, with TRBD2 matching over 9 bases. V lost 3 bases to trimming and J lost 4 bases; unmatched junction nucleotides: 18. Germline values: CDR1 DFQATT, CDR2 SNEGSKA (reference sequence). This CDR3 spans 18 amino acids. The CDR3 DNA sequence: TGCAGTGCTAGTGGAGTAGCGGGGGCCGGATCGAAGGGAGAGACCCAGTACTTC. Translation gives CSASGVAGAGSKGETQYF.

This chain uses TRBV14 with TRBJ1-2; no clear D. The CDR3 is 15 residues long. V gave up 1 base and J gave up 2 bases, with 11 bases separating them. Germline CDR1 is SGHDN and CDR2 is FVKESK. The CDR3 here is CASSQVSGFNYGYTF. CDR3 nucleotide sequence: TGTGCCAGCAGCCAAGTGTCCGGGTTCAACTATGGCTACACCTTC. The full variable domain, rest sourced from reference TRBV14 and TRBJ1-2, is EAGVTQFPSHSVIEKGQTVTLRCDPISGHDNLYWYRRVMGKEIKFLLHFVKESKQDESGMPNNRFLAERTGGTYSTLKVQPAELEDSGVYFCASSQVSGFNYGYTFGSGTRLTVV.

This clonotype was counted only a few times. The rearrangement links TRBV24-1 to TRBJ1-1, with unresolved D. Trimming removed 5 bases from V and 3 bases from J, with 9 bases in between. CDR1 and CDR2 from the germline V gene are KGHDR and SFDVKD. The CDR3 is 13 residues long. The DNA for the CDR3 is TGTGCCACCAGTGGATCGTCGGACACTGAAGCTTTCTTT. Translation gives CATSGSSDTEAFF.

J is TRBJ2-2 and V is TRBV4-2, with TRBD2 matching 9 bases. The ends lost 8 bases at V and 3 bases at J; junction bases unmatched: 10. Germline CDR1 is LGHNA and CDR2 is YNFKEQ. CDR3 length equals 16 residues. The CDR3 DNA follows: TGTGCCAGCCACCCAATTGGGACTAGCTACACCGGGGAGCTGTTTTTT. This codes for CASHPIGTSYTGELFF.

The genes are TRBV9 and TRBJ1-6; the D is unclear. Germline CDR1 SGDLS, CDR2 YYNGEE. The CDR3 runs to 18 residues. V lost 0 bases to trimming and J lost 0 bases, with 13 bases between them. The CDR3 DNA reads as TGTGCCAGCAGCGTAGGTCGGGGTTTCGGCTCCTATAATTCACCCCTCCACTTT. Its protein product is CASSVGRGFGSYNSPLHF.

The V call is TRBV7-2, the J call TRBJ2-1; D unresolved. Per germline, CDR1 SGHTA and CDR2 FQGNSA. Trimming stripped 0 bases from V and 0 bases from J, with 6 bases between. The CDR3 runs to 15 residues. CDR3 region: CASSLARFSYNEQFF. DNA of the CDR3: TGTGCCAGCAGCTTAGCCAGGTTCTCCTACAATGAGCAGTTCTTC.

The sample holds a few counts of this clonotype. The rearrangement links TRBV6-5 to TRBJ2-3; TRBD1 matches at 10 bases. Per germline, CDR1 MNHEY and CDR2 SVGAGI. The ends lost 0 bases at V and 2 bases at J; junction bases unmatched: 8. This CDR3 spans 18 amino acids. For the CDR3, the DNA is TGTGCCAGCAGTTACTCTCCTCAGACAGGGGGCAACACAGATACGCAGTATTTT. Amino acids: CASSYSPQTGGNTDTQYF.

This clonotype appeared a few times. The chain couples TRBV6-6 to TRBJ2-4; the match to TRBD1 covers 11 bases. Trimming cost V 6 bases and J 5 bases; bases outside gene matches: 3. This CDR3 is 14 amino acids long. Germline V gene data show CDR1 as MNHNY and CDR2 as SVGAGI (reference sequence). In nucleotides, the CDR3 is TGTGCCAGCAGCCGGACAGGGGGCGAAAACATTCAGTACTTC. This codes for CASSRTGGENIQYF.

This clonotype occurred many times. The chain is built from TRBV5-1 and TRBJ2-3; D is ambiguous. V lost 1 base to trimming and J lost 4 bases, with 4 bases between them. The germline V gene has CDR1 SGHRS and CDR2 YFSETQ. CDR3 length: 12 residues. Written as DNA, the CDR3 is TGCGCCAGCAGCTTGTCAGCAGATACGCAGTATTTT. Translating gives CASSLSADTQYF.

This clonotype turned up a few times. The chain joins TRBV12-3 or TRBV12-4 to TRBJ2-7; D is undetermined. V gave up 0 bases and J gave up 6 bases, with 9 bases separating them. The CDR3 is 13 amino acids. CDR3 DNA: TGTGCCAGCAGTTTAGCCACTATAGGCGAGCAGTACGTC. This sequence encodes CASSLATIGEQYV.

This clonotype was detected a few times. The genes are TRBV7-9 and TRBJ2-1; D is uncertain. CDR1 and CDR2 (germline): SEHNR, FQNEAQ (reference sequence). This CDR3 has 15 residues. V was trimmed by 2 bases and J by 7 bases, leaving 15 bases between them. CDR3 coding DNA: TGTGCCAGCAGCTTAAGGGCCCCTGAGAAGAATGAGCAGTTCTTC. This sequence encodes CASSLRAPEKNEQFF. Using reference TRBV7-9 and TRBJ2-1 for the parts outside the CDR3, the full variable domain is DTGVSQNPRHKITKRGQNVTFRCDPISEHNRLYWYRQTLGQGPEFLTYFQNEAQLEKSRLLSDRFSAERPKGSFSTLEIQRTEQGDSAMYLCASSLRAPEKNEQFFGPGTRLTVL.

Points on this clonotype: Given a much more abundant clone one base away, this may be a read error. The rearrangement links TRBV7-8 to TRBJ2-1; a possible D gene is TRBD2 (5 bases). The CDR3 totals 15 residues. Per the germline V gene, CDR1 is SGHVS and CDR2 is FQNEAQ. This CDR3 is CASSFLERTYTEQFF. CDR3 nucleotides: TGTGCCAGCAGCTTCCTGGAGCGGACCTACACTGAGCAGTTCTTC.

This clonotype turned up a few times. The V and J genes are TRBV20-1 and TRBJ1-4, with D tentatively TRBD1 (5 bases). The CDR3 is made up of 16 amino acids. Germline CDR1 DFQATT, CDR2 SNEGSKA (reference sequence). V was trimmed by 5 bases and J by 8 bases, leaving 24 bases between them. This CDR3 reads CSAPGPRPDGWEKLFF. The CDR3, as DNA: TGCAGTGCTCCGGGGCCGAGACCGGACGGGTGGGAAAAACTGTTTTTT.

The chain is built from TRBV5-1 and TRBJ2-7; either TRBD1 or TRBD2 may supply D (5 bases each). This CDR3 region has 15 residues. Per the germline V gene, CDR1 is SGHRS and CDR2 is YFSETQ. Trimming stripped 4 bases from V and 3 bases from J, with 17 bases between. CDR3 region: CASSKDPGSSYEQYF. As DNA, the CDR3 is TGCGCCAGCAGCAAGGATCCAGGGAGTAGCTACGAGCAGTACTTC.

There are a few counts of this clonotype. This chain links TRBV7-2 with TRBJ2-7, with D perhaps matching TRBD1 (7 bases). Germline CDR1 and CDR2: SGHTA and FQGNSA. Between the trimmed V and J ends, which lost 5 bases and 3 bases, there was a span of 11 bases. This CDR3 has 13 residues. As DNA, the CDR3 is TGTGCCAGCAGCGGCAGGGGGGACTACGAGCAGTACGTC. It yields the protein CASSGRGDYEQYV.